This TCR beta chain derives from a study of identical twins. MiXCR was run by TCRdb on the 5' RACE reads, yielding one entry per CDR3 protein. Of 500,000 to 600,000 distinct CDR3 sequences in the sample, 20% to 25% were seen once. The CDR3 is 16 amino acids. Trimming took 5 bases from V and 0 from J; bases not matched to a gene: 9. Germline-derived CDR1 and CDR2 are SGHTA and FQGTGA. The study's findings and limits: The authors noted that invariant MAIT and iNKT cells could partly confound zero-insertion analyses.

Comments on this clonotype: Its antigen is not known.

The donors were all healthy and Caucasian. This sample also appeared in a second study, on T cells expressing NK-cell markers. That report adds: As a fraction of CD8+ T cells, dominant NKG2C+ clonotypes reached roughly 1.0-7.5% in six donors.

The receptor comes from a woman younger than 35 in good health. Sample: CD4+ T cells sorted from blood. V gene TRBV7-3 combines with J gene TRBJ2-7, with TRBD1 matching over 8 bases. CDR3 DNA sequence: TGTGCCAGCAGCCCCCAATCCGGGACAGGCTCCTACGAGCAGTACTTC. Encoded protein: CASSPQSGTGSYEQYF.